This T cell receptor beta chain comes out of a study of blood T cell repertoires in COVID-19. Method: immunoSEQ multiplex PCR; TCRdb's copy keeps in-frame clones and lacks some. The sample has about 250,000 clones, about 82% seen once. The age range of participants was about 18 to 100 years, with residence in fewer than 25 US areas. The sequence was collected from a woman in her 50s with acute COVID-19. Material for sequencing was PBMCs or T cells enriched from blood (not recorded which).

This CDR3 reads CASSSSGTGGHEQYF. The CDR3 nucleotides read TGTGCCAGCAGTTCGTCCGGGACAGGGGGTCACGAGCAGTACTTC. The gene calls are TRBV5-4 and TRBJ2-7, with TRBD1 matching 11 bases. The CDR3 totals 15 residues. V was clipped by 5 bases and J by 5 bases; unmatched bases: 9. Germline CDR1 reads SGHNT; CDR2 reads YYREEE (reference sequence).